Sequencing of this T cell receptor (beta chain) was carried out in a study of breast tumors, draining lymph nodes, adjacent tissues. Study findings and constraints: Tumor TCR diversity was below lymph nodes but above nontumor tissue.

Samples came from axillary lymph nodes draining the breast cancer. This clonotype was counted ten times or more. As yet, its antigen is unknown. TCRdb recomputed calls from the multiplex PCR reads with MiXCR, one row per CDR3 protein. Of approximately 130,000 distinct CDR3 sequences in the sample, approximately 20% were seen once. The sequence was collected from a female donor with breast cancer. Some clones in this sample may be carry-over from other donors' samples. The source material was axillary lymph node tissue.

The CDR3 DNA sequence: TGCGCCAGCAGCCAAGATGATATAGGGACTAGCGGGAGCCCAGATACGCAGTATTTT. It encodes CASSQDDIGTSGSPDTQYF. This chain uses TRBV4-1 with TRBJ2-3; TRBD2 agrees at 14 bases. The CDR3 is 19 residues long. Germline CDR1 reads MGHRA; CDR2 reads YSYEKL. The ends lost 0 bases at V and 4 bases at J; junction bases unmatched: 9.